A single sample is the source of the 16 T cell receptor beta chains below, sequenced in a study of blood T cell repertoires in COVID-19. Profiling relied on immunoSEQ multiplex PCR, and the TCRdb table lists in-frame clones only, not all of them. Of approximately 150,000 clones in the sample, 82% were seen once. The sample taken for sequencing was peripheral blood. These receptors originate from a woman between 65 and 79 years old with acute or convalescent COVID-19.

Of note for this clone: The identical CDR3 is also encoded by other nucleotide sequences in the sample. The chain joins TRBV28 to TRBJ2-2; 16 bases align to TRBD2. CDR3 length equals 17 residues. V was clipped by 0 bases and J by 6 bases; unmatched bases: 1. The germline V gene encodes CDR1 MDHEN and CDR2 SYDVKM. The CDR3 coding sequence is TGTGCCAGCAGTTTATGGGGACTAGCGGGGGGGCCCGGGGAGCTGTTTTTT. It specifies CASSLWGLAGGPGELFF. The whole variable domain, filled in from reference TRBV28 and TRBJ2-2, reads DVKVTQSSRYLVKRTGEKVFLECVQDMDHENMFWYRQDPGLGLRLIYFSYDVKMKEKGDIPEGYSVSREKKERFSLILESASTNQTSMYLCASSLWGLAGGPGELFFGEGSRLTVL.

The V gene is TRBV5-5, the J gene TRBJ2-2, with 9 positions matching TRBD2. Trimming at V came to 0 bases and at J to 9 bases, leaving 9 bases not matched to a gene. Germline V gene sequence: CDR1 SGHKS, CDR2 YYEKEE (reference sequence). The CDR3 is made up of 16 amino acids. The CDR3 DNA sequence: TGTGCCAGCAGCTTGGACGGTAGCGGGAGCTTTCGGGAGCTGTTTTTT. Its protein is CASSLDGSGSFRELFF.

This rearrangement joins TRBV28 to TRBJ1-5; perhaps TRBD1 as D (5 bases). CDR3 length equals 16 residues. CDR1 is MDHEN, CDR2 SYDVKM, per germline. Trimming took off 5 bases at V and 0 bases at J, with 14 bases between the two ends. CDR3 sequence reads: CASSRDRSYSNQPQHF. The CDR3, as DNA: TGTGCCAGCAGTAGAGACAGATCGTATAGCAATCAGCCCCAGCATTTT.

The genes are TRBV18 and TRBJ1-2, with 7 bases identical to TRBD1. V shed 3 bases and J 3 bases; nucleotides not matched to a gene: 7. In germline, CDR1 is KGHSH, CDR2 LQKENI. The CDR3 consists of 15 residues. CDR3 sequence: CASSPEQGIYYGYTF. The CDR3 DNA reads as TGTGCCAGCTCACCTGAACAGGGGATCTACTATGGCTACACCTTC.

The rearrangement links TRBV28 to TRBJ2-7; 9 nucleotides align to TRBD1. Germline loops: CDR1 MDHEN, CDR2 SYDVKM. The CDR3 sequence is 16 residues long. Losses at the gene ends were 5 bases for V and 3 bases for J; bases not matched to a gene: 11. CDR3 coding DNA: TGTGCCAGCAGTCCCTCCCCAGGGACAGGGCTCTACGAGCAGTACTTC. Encoded protein: CASSPSPGTGLYEQYF.

V gene TRBV12-3 or TRBV12-4 combines with J gene TRBJ1-1; D uncertain. Between the trimmed V and J ends, which lost 7 bases and 1 base, there was a span of 10 bases. The CDR3 has 13 residues. The CDR3 DNA sequence: TGTGCCAGCACCCGTGGGCAGAACACTGAAGCTTTCTTT. As protein: CASTRGQNTEAFF.

This chain links TRBV6-2 or TRBV6-3 with TRBJ2-7, with 7 nucleotides matching TRBD1. The CDR3 length is 14 residues. Per germline, CDR1 MNHEY and CDR2 SVGEGT. V trimming: 5 bases; J trimming: 4 bases; junction bases outside the gene matches: 8. The DNA of the CDR3 is TGTGCCAGCAGTGCCCCCGACAGGGAATACGAGCAGTACTTC. Encoded protein: CASSAPDREYEQYF.

This rearrangement joins TRBV19 to TRBJ1-1; tentatively, D is TRBD1 (6 bases). The CDR3 contains 14 residues. Trimming removed 7 bases at V and 0 bases at J, with 12 bases between. Germline V CDR1 and CDR2: LNHDA, SQIVND (reference sequence). Here the CDR3 reads CASIKGGLNTEAFF. CDR3 coding DNA: TGTGCCAGTATTAAGGGGGGGCTGAACACTGAAGCTTTCTTT.

The gene calls are TRBV29-1 and TRBJ1-1, with D maybe TRBD1 (5 bases). CDR1 is SQVTM and CDR2 is ANQGSEA in the germline V gene. Trimming left V 7 bases short and J 5 bases short, with 17 bases between. The CDR3 is 13 amino acids. The CDR3 region is CSAHTGGGTEAFF. CDR3 DNA sequence: TGCAGCGCCCATACAGGAGGAGGGACTGAAGCTTTCTTT.

The rearrangement joins TRBV6-2 or TRBV6-3 to TRBJ2-7; D might be TRBD1 (5 bases). The CDR3 sequence is 14 residues long. The V end was cut by 1 base, the J end by 3 bases, with 10 bases between. In germline, CDR1 is MNHEY, CDR2 SVGEGT. The CDR3 sequence is CASSYLGPIYEQYF. As DNA, the CDR3 is TGTGCCAGCAGTTACTTGGGGCCAATCTACGAGCAGTACTTC.

DNA for the CDR3: TGTGCCAGTAGTATTGCTCCTACCTACGAGCAGTACTTC. It specifies CASSIAPTYEQYF. V and J are TRBV19 and TRBJ2-7; D unresolved. The CDR3 has 13 amino acids. Per the germline V gene, CDR1 is LNHDA and CDR2 is SQIVND (reference sequence). With 3 bases removed from V and 2 bases from J, the gap between germline ends came to 8 bases.

The chain employs TRBV19 and TRBJ1-2, with 7 bases matching TRBD1. Trimming cost V 9 bases and J 8 bases; bases outside gene matches: 12. CDR3 length equals 13 residues. Germline CDR1 reads LNHDA; CDR2 reads SQIVND (reference sequence). The CDR3 spells CASRRQGSLGYTF. CDR3 DNA sequence: TGTGCCAGCAGAAGACAGGGTTCATTGGGCTACACCTTC.

The V gene is TRBV18, the J gene TRBJ1-4; D may be TRBD1 (5 bases). The V gene lost 5 bases and the J gene lost 8 bases, with 18 bases spanning the gap. The CDR3 length is 15 residues. Germline-derived CDR1 and CDR2 are KGHSH and LQKENI. The CDR3 is CASSTWGRAGEKLFF. The CDR3 DNA sequence: TGTGCCAGCTCAACTTGGGGCAGGGCTGGAGAAAAACTGTTTTTT.

The genes are TRBV7-2 and TRBJ2-5; 7 positions match TRBD2. In germline, CDR1 is SGHTA, CDR2 FQGNSA. With 2 bases clipped from V and 1 base from J, the junction kept 7 bases outside the gene matches. This CDR3 has 16 amino acids. The CDR3: CASSLLTGGLQETQYF. The CDR3 bases are TGTGCCAGCAGCTTACTAACGGGGGGACTCCAAGAGACCCAGTACTTC.

In DNA form, the CDR3 reads TGTGCCAGCACCCCGGGGGGGGGTCTCGGTAACGACTATGGCTACACCTTC. As protein: CASTPGGGLGNDYGYTF. J is TRBJ1-2 and V is TRBV3-1 (or the pseudogene TRBV3-2); possible D gene TRBD1, 5 bases. CDR3 size: 17 residues. Per the germline V gene, CDR1 is LGHDT and CDR2 is YNNKEL (reference sequence). V lost 7 bases, J lost 3 bases, and 24 bases lay in between.

The V call is TRBV24-1, the J call TRBJ2-1; the D gene is possibly TRBD2 (5 bases). There are 16 residues in the CDR3. V was shortened by 5 bases and J by 3 bases, with 16 bases between the two germline ends. The germline CDR1 and CDR2 sequences are KGHDR and SFDVKD. The CDR3 loop reads CATSGPGQRVYNEQFF. The CDR3, as DNA: TGTGCCACCAGTGGTCCGGGTCAGAGGGTCTACAATGAGCAGTTCTTC.